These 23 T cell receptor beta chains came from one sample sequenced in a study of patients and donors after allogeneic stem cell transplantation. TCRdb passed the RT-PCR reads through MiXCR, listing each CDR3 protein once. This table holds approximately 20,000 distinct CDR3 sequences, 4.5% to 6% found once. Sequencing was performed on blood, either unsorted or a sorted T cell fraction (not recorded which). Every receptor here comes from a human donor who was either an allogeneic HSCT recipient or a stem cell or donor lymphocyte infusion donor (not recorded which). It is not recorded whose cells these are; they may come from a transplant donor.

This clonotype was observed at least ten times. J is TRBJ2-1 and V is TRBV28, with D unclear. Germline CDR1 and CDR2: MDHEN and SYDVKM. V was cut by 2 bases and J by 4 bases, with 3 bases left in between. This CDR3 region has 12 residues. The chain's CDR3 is CASSLVYNEQFF. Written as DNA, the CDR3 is TGTGCCAGCAGTTTAGTGTACAATGAGCAGTTCTTC. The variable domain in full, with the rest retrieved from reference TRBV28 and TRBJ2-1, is DVKVTQSSRYLVKRTGEKVFLECVQDMDHENMFWYRQDPGLGLRLIYFSYDVKMKEKGDIPEGYSVSREKKERFSLILESASTNQTSMYLCASSLVYNEQFFGPGTRLTVL.

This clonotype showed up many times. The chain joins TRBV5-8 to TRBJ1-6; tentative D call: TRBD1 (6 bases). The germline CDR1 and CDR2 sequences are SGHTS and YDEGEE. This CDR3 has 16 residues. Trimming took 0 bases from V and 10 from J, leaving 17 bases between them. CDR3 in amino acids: CASSLERGSKASPLHF. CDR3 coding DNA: TGTGCCAGCAGCTTGGAGAGGGGGAGCAAGGCCTCACCCCTCCACTTT. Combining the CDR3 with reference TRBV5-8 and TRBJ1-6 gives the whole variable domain EAGVTQSPTHLIKTRGQQATLRCSPISGHTSVYWYQQALGLGLQFLLWYDEGEERNRGNFPPRFSGRQFPNYSSELNVNALELEDSALYLCASSLERGSKASPLHFGNGTRLTVT.

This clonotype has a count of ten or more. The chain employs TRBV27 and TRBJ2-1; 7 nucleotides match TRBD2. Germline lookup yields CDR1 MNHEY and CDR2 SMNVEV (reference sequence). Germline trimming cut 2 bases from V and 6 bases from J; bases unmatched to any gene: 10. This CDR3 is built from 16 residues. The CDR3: CASSLDLGGVFNEQFF. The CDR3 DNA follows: TGTGCCAGCAGTTTAGACCTGGGAGGGGTTTTCAATGAGCAGTTCTTC.

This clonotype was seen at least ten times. The CDR3 region has the DNA TGTGCCAGTAGTATAGATGGGATGGTCGGGAAGGAGACCCAGTACTTC. This sequence encodes CASSIDGMVGKETQYF. The chain is built from TRBV19 and TRBJ2-5; weak D call: TRBD2 (5 bases). CDR3 length: 16 amino acids. V was cut by 0 bases and J by 5 bases, with 16 bases left in between. From germline, CDR1 is LNHDA and CDR2 SQIVND (reference sequence).

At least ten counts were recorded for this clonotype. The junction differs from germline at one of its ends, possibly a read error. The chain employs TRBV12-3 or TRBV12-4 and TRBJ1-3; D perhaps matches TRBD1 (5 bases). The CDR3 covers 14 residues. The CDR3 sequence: CASSLGGGGNTIYF. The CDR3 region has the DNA TGTGCCAGCAGCTTAGGCGGGGGGGGAAACACCATATATTTT.

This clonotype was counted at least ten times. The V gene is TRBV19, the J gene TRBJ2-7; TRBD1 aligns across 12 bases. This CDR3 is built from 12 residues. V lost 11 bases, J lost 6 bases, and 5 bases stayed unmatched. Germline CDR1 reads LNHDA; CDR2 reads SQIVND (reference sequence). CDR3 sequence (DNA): TGTGCCGCCGGGACAGGGGGCGTCGAGCAGTACTTC. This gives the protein CAAGTGGVEQYF.

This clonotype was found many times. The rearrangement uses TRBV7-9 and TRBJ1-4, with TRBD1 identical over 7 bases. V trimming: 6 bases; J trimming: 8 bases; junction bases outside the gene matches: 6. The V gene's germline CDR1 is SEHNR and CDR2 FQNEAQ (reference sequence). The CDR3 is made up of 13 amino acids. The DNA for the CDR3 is TGTGCCAGCAGACTTGGACAGGCCGAAAAACTGTTTTTT. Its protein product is CASRLGQAEKLFF.

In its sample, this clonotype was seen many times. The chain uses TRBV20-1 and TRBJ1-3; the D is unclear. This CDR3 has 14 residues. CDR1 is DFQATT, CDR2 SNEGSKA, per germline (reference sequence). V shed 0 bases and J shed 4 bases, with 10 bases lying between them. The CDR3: CSARDRTGGNTIYF. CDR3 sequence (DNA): TGCAGTGCTAGAGATCGGACGGGCGGAAACACCATATATTTT.

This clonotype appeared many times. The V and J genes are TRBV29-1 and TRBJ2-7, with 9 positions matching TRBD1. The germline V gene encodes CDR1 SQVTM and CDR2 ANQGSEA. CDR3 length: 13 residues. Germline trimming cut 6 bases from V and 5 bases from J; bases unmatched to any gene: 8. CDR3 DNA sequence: TGCAGCGTCGAGGGACAGGGCTTGGACGAGCAGTACTTC. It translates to CSVEGQGLDEQYF.

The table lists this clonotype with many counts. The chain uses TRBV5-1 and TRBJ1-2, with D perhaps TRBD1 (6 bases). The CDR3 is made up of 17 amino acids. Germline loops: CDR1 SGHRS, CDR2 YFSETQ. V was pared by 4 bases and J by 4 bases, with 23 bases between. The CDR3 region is CASSPAPQGIGSYGYTF. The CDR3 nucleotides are TGCGCCAGCAGCCCGGCCCCACAGGGTATAGGGTCCTATGGCTACACCTTC.

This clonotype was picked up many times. The CDR3 DNA is TGTGCCAGCACTTATGACAGCCTTGGAAACACCATATATTTT. This gives the protein CASTYDSLGNTIYF. J is TRBJ1-3 and V is TRBV7-2, with a weak D call TRBD1 (5 bases). Trimming left V 7 bases short and J 3 bases short, with 13 bases between. Germline CDR1 SGHTA, CDR2 FQGNSA. This CDR3 has 14 residues.

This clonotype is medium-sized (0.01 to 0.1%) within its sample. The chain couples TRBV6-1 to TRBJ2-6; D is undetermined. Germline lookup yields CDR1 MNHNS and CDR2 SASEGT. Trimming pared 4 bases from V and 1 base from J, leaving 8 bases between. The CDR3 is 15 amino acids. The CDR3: CASSAGLSGANVLTF. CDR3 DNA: TGTGCCAGCAGTGCTGGGCTATCTGGGGCCAACGTCCTGACTTTC.

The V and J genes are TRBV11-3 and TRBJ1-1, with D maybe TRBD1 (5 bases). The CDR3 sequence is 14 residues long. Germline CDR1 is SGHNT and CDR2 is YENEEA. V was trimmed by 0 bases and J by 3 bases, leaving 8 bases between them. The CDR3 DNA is TGTGCCAGCAGCTTAGAGGGGGGGGACACTGAAGCTTTCTTT. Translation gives CASSLEGGDTEAFF.

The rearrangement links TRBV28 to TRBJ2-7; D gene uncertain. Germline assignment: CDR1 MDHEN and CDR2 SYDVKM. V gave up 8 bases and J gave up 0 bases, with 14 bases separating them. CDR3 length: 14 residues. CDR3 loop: CASVSSTSSYEQYF. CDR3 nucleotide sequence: TGTGCCAGCGTTAGTAGTACAAGCTCCTACGAGCAGTACTTC.

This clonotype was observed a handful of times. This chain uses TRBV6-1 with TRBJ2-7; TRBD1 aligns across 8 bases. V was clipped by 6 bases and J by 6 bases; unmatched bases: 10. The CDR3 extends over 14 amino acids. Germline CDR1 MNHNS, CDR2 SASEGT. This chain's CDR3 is CASSRGRFPSEQYF. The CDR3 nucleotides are TGTGCCAGCAGCAGGGGGCGCTTCCCCTCCGAGCAGTACTTC.

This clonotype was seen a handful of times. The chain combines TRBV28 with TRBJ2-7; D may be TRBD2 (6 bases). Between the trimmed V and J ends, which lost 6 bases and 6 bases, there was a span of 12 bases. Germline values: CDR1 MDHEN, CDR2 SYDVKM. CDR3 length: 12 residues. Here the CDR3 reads CASRGGAFEQYF. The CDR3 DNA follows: TGTGCCAGCAGAGGCGGGGCCTTCGAGCAGTACTTC.

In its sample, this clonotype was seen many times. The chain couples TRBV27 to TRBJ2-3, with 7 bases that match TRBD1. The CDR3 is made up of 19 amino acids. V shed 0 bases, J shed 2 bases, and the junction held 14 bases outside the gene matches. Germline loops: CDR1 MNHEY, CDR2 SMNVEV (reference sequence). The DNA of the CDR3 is TGTGCCAGCAGTTTATCGAAGGGGGCCCCACGTTCTTTCACAGATACGCAGTATTTT. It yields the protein CASSLSKGAPRSFTDTQYF.

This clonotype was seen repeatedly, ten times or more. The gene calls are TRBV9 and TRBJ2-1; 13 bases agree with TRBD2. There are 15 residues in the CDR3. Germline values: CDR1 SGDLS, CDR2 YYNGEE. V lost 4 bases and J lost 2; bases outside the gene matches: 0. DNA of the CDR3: TGTGCCAGCAGCACTAGCGGGAGGGCCTACAATGAGCAGTTCTTC. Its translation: CASSTSGRAYNEQFF.

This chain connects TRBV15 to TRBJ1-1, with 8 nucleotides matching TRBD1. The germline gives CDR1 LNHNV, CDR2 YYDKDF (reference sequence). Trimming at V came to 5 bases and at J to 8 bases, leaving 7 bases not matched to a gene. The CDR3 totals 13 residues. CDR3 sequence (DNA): TGTGCCACCAGCTCTAGGGCAGGGGGCGAAGCTTTCTTT. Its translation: CATSSRAGGEAFF. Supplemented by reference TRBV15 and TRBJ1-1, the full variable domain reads DAMVIQNPRYQVTQFGKPVTLSCSQTLNHNVMYWYQQKSSQAPKLLFHYYDKDFNNEADTPDNFQSRRPNTSFCFLDIRSPGLGDTAMYLCATSSRAGGEAFFGQGTRLTVV.

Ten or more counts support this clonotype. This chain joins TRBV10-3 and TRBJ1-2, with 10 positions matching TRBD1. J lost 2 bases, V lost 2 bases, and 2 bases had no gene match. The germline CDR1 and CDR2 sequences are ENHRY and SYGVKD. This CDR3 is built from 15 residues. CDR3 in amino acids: CAISEGGQGNYGYTF. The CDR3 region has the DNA TGTGCCATCAGTGAGGGGGGACAGGGGAACTATGGCTACACCTTC.

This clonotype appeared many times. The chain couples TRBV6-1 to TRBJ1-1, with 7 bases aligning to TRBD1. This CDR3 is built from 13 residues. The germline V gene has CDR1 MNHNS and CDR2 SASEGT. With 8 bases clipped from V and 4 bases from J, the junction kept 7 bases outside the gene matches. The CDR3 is CASRIQGGTEAFF. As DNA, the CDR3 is TGTGCCAGCCGGATTCAGGGGGGCACTGAAGCTTTCTTT.

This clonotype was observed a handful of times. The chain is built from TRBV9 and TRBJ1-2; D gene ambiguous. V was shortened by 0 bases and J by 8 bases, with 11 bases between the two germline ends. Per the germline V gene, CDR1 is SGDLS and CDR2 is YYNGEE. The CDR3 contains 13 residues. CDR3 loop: CASSVAASRGYTF. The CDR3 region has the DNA TGTGCCAGCAGCGTAGCGGCATCACGAGGCTACACCTTC.

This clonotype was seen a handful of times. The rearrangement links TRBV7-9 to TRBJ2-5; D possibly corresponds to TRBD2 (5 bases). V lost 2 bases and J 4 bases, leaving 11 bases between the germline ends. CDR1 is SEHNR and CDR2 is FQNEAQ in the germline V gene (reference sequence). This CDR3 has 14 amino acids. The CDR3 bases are TGTGCCAGCAGCTTATTCGGGGTAGGAGAGACCCAGTACTTC. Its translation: CASSLFGVGETQYF.